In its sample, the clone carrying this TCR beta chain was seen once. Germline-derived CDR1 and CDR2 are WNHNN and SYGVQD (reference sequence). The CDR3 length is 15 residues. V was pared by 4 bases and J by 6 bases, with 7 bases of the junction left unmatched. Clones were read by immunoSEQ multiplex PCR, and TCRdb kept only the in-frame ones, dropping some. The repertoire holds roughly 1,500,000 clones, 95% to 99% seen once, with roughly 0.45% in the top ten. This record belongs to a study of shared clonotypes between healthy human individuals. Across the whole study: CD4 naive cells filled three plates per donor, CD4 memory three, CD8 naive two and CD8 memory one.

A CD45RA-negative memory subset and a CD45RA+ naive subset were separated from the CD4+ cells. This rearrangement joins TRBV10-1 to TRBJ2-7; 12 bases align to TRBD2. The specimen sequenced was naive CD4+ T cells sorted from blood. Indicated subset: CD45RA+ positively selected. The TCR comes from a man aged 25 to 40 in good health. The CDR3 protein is CASSVLAGGLGEQYF. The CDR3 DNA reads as TGCGCCAGCAGTGTACTAGCGGGAGGTTTGGGCGAGCAGTACTTC.